The source of this T cell receptor (beta chain) is a study of spatial heterogeneity in lung cancer. In its sample, this clonotype was seen a few times. The V and J ends lost 5 bases and 0 bases, in that order; junction bases with no gene match: 5. The CDR3 covers 16 residues. From the 5' RACE reads, TCRdb called clonotypes with MiXCR, one entry per CDR3 protein. The sample gives more than 40,000 distinct CDR3 sequences, 22% of which show up once; roughly 6.5% is in the top ten. Stated time point: blood at routine non-recurrence follow-up after resection. Whole RNA was taken from tumor, nontumor lung or frozen PBMC; it was then sequenced unsorted.

The TCR comes from a female donor with early-stage non-small cell lung cancer. V is TRBV12-3 or TRBV12-4 and J is TRBJ2-1; 9 bases agree with TRBD2. The source was PBMCs, collected at follow-up. In DNA, the CDR3 is TGTGCCAGCAGTGCTCATAGCGGGAGCTCCTACAATGAGCAGTTCTTC. This encodes CASSAHSGSSYNEQFF.